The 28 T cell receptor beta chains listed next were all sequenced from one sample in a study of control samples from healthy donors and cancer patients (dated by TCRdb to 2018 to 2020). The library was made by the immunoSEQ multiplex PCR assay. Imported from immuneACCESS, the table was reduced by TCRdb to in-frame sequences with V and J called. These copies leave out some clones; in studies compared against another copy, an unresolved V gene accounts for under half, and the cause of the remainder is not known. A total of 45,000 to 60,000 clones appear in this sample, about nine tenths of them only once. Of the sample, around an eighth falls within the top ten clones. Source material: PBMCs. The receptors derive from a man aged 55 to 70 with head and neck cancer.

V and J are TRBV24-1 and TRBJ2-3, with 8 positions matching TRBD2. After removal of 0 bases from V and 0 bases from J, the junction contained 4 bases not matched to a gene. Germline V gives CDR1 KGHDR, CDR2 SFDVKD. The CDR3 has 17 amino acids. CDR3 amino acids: CATSDLASGRSTDTQYF. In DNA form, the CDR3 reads TGTGCCACCAGTGATTTGGCCAGCGGGAGAAGCACAGATACGCAGTATTTT.

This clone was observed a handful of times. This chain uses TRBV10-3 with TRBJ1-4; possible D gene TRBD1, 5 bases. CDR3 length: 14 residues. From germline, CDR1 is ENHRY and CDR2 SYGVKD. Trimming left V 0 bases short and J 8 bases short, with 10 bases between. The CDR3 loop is CAISESSGDEKLFF. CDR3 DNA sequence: TGTGCCATCAGTGAGTCTTCGGGGGACGAAAAACTGTTTTTT.

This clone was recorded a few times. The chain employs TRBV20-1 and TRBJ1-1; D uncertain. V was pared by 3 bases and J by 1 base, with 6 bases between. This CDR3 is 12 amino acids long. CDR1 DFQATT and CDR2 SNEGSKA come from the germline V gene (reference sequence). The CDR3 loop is CSASLQNTEAFF. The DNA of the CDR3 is TGCAGTGCTAGTCTGCAGAACACTGAAGCTTTCTTT.

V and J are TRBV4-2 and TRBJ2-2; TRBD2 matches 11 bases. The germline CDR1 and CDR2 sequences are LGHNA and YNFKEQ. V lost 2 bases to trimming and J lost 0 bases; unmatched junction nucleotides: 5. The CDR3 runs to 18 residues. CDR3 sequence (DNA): TGTGCCAGCAGCCAACAAATAGCGGGAGGGGCGAACACCGGGGAGCTGTTTTTT. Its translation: CASSQQIAGGANTGELFF.

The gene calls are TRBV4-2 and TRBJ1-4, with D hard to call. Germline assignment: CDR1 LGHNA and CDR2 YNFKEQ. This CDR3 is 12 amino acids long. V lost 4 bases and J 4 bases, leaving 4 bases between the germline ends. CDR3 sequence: CASSPNNEKLFF. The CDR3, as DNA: TGTGCCAGCAGCCCCAATAATGAAAAACTGTTTTTT.

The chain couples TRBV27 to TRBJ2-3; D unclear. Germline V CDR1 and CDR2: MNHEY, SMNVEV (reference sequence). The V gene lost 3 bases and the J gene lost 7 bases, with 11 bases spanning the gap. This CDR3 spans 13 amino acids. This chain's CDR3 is CASSLKKRNTQYF. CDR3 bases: TGTGCCAGCAGTTTGAAGAAGAGGAATACGCAGTATTTT.

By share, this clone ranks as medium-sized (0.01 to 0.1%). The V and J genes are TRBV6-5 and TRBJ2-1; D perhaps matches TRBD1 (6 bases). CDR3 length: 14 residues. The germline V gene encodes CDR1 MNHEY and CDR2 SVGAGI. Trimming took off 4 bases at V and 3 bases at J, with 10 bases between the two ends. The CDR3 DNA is TGTGCCAGCAGTTTAACAGGGTTCTACAATGAGCAGTTCTTC. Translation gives CASSLTGFYNEQFF.

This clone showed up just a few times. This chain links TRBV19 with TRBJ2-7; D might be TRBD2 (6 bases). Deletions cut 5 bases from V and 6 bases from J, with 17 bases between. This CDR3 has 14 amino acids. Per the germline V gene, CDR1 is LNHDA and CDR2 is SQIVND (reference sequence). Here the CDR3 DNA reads TGTGCCAGTAGTCCACCACGCGGGGTCTCCGAGCAGTACTTC. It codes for CASSPPRGVSEQYF. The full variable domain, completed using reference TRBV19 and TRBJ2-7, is DGGITQSPKYLFRKEGQNVTLSCEQNLNHDAMYWYRQDPGQGLRLIYYSQIVNDFQKGDIAEGYSVSREKKESFPLTVTSAQKNPTAFYLCASSPPRGVSEQYFGPGTRLTVT.

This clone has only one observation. The CDR3 spells CSAEEDSYNEQFF. CDR3 nucleotides: TGCAGCGCCGAAGAGGACAGTTACAATGAGCAGTTCTTC. V gene TRBV29-1 combines with J gene TRBJ2-1; D is possibly TRBD1 (6 bases). The germline CDR1 and CDR2 sequences are SQVTM and ANQGSEA. The ends were cut back, 7 bases at V and 4 bases at J, with 14 bases in the middle. The CDR3 spans 13 residues.

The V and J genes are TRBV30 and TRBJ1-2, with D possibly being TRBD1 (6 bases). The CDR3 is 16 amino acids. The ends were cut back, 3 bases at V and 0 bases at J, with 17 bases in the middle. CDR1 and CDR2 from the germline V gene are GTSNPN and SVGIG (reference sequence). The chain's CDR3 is CAWRDPGHITNYGYTF. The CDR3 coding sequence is TGTGCCTGGAGAGATCCGGGACACATAACTAACTATGGCTACACCTTC.

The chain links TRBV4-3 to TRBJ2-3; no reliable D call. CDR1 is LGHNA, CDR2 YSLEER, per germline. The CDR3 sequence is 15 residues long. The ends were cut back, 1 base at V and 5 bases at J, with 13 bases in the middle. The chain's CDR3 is CASSQGTLRGDTQYF. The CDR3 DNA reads TGCGCCAGCAGCCAAGGAACTTTGCGAGGAGATACGCAGTATTTT.

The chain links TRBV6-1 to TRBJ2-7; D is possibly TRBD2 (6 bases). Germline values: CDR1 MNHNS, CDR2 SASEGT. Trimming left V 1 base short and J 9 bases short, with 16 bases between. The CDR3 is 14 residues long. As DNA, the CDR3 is TGTGCCAGCAGTGAAGTGGGGGGACGGTGGGGGCAGTACTTC. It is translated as CASSEVGGRWGQYF.

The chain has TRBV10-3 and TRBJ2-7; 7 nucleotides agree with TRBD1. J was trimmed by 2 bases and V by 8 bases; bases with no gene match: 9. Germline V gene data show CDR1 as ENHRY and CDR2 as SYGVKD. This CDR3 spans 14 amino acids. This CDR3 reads CAIGADRSTYEQYF. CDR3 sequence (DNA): TGTGCCATCGGGGCGGACAGGAGTACCTACGAGCAGTACTTC.

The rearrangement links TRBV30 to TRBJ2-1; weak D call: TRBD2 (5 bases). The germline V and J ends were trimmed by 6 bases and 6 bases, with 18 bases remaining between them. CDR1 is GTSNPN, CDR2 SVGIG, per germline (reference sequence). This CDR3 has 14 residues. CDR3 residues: CACPSRASSNEQFF. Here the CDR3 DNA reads TGTGCCTGCCCTTCGAGGGCTAGTAGCAATGAGCAGTTCTTC.

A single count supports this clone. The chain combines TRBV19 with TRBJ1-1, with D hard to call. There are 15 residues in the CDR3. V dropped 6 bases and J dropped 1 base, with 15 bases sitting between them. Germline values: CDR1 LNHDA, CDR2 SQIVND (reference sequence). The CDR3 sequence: CASRATGVKNTEAFF. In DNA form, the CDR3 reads TGTGCCAGTAGGGCCACTGGAGTCAAGAACACTGAAGCTTTCTTT.

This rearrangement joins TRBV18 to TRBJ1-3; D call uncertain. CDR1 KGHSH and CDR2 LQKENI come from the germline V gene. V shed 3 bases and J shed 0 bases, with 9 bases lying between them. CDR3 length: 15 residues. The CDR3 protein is CASSPSRYSGNTIYF. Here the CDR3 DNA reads TGTGCCAGCTCACCCTCGCGGTACTCTGGAAACACCATATATTTT.

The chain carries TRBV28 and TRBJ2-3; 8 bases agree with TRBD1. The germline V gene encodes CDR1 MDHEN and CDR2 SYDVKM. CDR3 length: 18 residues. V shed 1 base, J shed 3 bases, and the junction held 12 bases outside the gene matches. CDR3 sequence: CASSLLGVVGQETDTQYF. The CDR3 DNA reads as TGTGCCAGCAGTTTATTGGGTGTTGTGGGACAGGAAACAGATACGCAGTATTTT. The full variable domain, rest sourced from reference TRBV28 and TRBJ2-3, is DVKVTQSSRYLVKRTGEKVFLECVQDMDHENMFWYRQDPGLGLRLIYFSYDVKMKEKGDIPEGYSVSREKKERFSLILESASTNQTSMYLCASSLLGVVGQETDTQYFGPGTRLTVL.

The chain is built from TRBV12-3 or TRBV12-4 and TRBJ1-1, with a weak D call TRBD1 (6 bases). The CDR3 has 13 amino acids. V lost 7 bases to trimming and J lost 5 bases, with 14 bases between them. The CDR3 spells CASNRDTATEAFF. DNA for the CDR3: TGTGCCAGCAACCGGGACACGGCGACTGAAGCTTTCTTT.

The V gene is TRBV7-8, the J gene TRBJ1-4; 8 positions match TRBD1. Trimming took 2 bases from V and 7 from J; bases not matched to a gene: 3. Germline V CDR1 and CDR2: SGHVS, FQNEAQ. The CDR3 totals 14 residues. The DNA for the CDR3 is TGTGCCAGCAGCTTATCAGGGGGCAGTGAAAAACTGTTTTTT. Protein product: CASSLSGGSEKLFF. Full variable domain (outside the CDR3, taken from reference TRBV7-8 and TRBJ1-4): GAGVSQSPRYKVAKRGQDVALRCDPISGHVSLFWYQQALGQGPEFLTYFQNEAQLDKSGLPSDRFFAERPEGSVSTLKIQRTQQEDSAVYLCASSLSGGSEKLFFGSGTQLSVL.

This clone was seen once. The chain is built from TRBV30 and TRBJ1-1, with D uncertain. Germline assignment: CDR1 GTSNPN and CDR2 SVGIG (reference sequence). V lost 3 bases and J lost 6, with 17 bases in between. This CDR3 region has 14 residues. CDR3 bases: TGTGCCTGGAGACCTCCCTTACCGGGGTCTGAAGCTTTCTTT. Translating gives CAWRPPLPGSEAFF.

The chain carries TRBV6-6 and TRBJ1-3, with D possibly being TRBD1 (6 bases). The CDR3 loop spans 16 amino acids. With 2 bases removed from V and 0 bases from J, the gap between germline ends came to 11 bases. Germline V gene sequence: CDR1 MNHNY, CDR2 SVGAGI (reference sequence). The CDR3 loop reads CASSYVGGISGNTIYF. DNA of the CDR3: TGTGCCAGCAGTTACGTGGGGGGCATCTCTGGAAACACCATATATTTT.

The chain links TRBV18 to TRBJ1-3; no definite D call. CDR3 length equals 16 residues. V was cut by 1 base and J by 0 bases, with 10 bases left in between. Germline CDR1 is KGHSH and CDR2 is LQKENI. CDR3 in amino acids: CASSPRAASSGNTIYF. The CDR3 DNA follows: TGTGCCAGCTCACCACGGGCCGCGAGCTCTGGAAACACCATATATTTT. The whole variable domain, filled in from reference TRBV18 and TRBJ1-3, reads NAGVMQNPRHLVRRRGQEARLRCSPMKGHSHVYWYRQLPEEGLKFMVYLQKENIIDESGMPKERFSAEFPKEGPSILRIQQVVRGDSAAYFCASSPRAASSGNTIYFGEGSWLTVV.

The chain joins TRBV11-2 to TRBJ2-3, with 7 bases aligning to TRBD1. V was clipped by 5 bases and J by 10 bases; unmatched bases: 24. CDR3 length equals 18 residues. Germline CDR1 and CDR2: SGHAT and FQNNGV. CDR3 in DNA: TGTGCCAGCAGCCCGCCAGGGGGTAGTGTCTTTCGCCGGCCAGCGCAGTATTTT. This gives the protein CASSPPGGSVFRRPAQYF.

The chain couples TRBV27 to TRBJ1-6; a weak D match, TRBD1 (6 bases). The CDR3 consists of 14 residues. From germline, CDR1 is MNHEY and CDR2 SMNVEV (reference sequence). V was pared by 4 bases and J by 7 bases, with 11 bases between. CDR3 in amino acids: CASSSKTGNSPLHF. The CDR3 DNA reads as TGTGCCAGCAGTTCAAAGACAGGAAATTCACCCCTCCACTTT.

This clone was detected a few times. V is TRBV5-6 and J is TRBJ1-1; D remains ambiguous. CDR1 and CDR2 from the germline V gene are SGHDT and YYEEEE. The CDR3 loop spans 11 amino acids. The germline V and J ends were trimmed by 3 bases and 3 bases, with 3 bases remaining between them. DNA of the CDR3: TGTGCCAGCAGCTGGGACACTGAAGCTTTCTTT. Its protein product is CASSWDTEAFF.

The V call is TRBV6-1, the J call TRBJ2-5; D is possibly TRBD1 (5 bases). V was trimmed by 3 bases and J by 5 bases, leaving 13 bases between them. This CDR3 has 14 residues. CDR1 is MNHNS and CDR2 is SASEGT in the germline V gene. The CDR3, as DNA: TGTGCCAGCAGTGACACAGGTTTTCAGGAGACCCAGTACTTC. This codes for CASSDTGFQETQYF.

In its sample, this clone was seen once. CDR3 DNA sequence: TGTGCCAGTAGTATAGGACAGGTTAGCAATCAGCCCCAGCATTTT. This codes for CASSIGQVSNQPQHF. The chain has TRBV19 and TRBJ1-5, with D perhaps matching TRBD1 (6 bases). The V and J ends lost 1 base and 0 bases respectively, with 7 bases between them. The CDR3 is 15 residues long. Germline values: CDR1 LNHDA, CDR2 SQIVND (reference sequence).

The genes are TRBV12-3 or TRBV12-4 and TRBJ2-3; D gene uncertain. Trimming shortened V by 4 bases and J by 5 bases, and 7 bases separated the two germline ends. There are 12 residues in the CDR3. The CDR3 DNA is TGTGCCAGCAGTTCCCCGATAGATACGCAGTATTTT. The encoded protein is CASSSPIDTQYF.